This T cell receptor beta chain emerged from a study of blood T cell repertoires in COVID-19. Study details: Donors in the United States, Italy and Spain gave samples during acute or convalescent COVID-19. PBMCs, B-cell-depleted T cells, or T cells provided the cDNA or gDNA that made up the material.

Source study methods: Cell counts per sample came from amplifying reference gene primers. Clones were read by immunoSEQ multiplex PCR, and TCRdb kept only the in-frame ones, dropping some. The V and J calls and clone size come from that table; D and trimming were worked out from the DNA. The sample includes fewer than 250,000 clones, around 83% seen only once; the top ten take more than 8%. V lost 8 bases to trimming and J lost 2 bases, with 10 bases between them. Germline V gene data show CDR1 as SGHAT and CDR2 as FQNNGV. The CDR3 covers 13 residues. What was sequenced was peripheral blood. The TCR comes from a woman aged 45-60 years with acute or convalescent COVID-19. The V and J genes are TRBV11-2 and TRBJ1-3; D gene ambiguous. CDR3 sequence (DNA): TGTGCCAGCTCCACGGGGACTGGAAACACCATATATTTT. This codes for CASSTGTGNTIYF.